This entry features one TCR beta chain sequence. No antigen is known for it. The sample is drawn from a study of blood T cells in healthy people across ages. Study-wide results and limits: PBMCs were not sorted, which prevented a conclusive comparison of naive versus antigen-experienced cells. Diversity was higher, and naive CD4+ cells more numerous, in long-lived donors than in aged donors.

A second PCR of about 6 to 11 cycles used a sample-barcoded 5' primer and a J-beta primer mix. Each cDNA molecule, via a template-switch adaptor with 12 random nucleotides, was tagged. TCRdb itself ran the 5' RACE reads through MiXCR, one entry per CDR3 protein. Of roughly 1,800,000 distinct CDR3 sequences in the sample, just under 50% were seen once. The TCR originated in a woman between 40 and 55 years old in good health. The sample consisted of blood.

As DNA, the CDR3 is TGTGCCAGCTCACAAGGCGCGGGGGGAATTTCGGATACGCAGTATTTT. Protein: CASSQGAGGISDTQYF. The chain carries TRBV18 and TRBJ2-3; 8 positions match TRBD2. Germline CDR1 and CDR2: KGHSH and LQKENI. Trimming took 4 bases from V and 6 from J; bases not matched to a gene: 12. The CDR3 is made up of 16 amino acids. Filled out from reference TRBV18 and TRBJ2-3, the complete variable domain reads NAGVMQNPRHLVRRRGQEARLRCSPMKGHSHVYWYRQLPEEGLKFMVYLQKENIIDESGMPKERFSAEFPKEGPSILRIQQVVRGDSAAYFCASSQGAGGISDTQYFGPGTRLTVL.